These T cell receptor beta chains were read from a single sample in a study of shared clonotypes between healthy human individuals. TCRdb's table, derived via immunoSEQ multiplex PCR, lists solely in-frame clones and lacks some. The table records more than 2,000,000 clones, 93% of them present only once. The source material was naive CD4+ T cells from PBMCs. These receptors came from a young man in good health. Some clones in this sample may be carry-over from other donors' samples. Both conserved end residues are part of each CDR3. Fields, in order: CDR3 length, J gene, clone size, D gene, V gene, CDR3 DNA, CDR3 protein. A D gene is named only where the DNA matches it firmly. Part of the rows lack a size; the others show once, few, many or a class for expanded clones.

>14|TRBJ1-2|.|TRBD1|TRBV4-3
TGCGCCAGCAGCCAGGTGCCGGGACAGAGTGGCTACACCTTC
CASSQVPGQSGYTF
>13|TRBJ2-7|.|.|TRBV5-1
TGCGCCAGCAGCTTGGGACTTTTCTACGAGCAGTACTTC
CASSLGLFYEQYF
>14|TRBJ2-7|.|.|TRBV28
TGTGCCAGCAGTTTTAGGGCGGGGCTCTACGAGCAGTACTTC
CASSFRAGLYEQYF
>15|TRBJ2-1|.|.|TRBV7-6
TGTGCCAGCAGCTTAGTCCTTGCGTCCTACAATGAGCAGTTCTTC
CASSLVLASYNEQFF
>15|TRBJ1-3|.|.|TRBV7-2
TGTGCCAGCAGCCCCTCCAGGATCTCTGGAAACACCATATATTTT
CASSPSRISGNTIYF
>16|TRBJ2-3|.|TRBD2|TRBV9
TGTGCCAGCAGCGTCTTAGCGGGAGTTGGCACAGATACGCAGTATTTT
CASSVLAGVGTDTQYF
>13|TRBJ1-2|.|.|TRBV28
TGTGCCAGCAGTCTTCGAGACCCAGGGGGCTACACCTTC
CASSLRDPGGYTF
>15|TRBJ1-2|.|TRBD1|TRBV5-1
TGCGCCAGCAGCAAGACAGGGGTGGAAGGATCTGGCTACACCTTC
CASSKTGVEGSGYTF
>17|TRBJ1-2|.|TRBD1|TRBV27
TGTGCCAGCAGTTTATTGGGACAGGGGGCAGGGTCGGGAGGCTACACCTTC
CASSLLGQGAGSGGYTF
>16|TRBJ2-5|.|TRBD2|TRBV19
TGTGCCAGTAGTACCCGTTCTAGCGGGAGGCAAGAGACCCAGTACTTC
CASSTRSSGRQETQYF
>13|TRBJ1-2|.|.|TRBV10-3
TGTGCCATCACCCCGACGGATAACTATGGCTACACCTTC
CAITPTDNYGYTF
>17|TRBJ2-7|.|.|TRBV27
TGTGCCAGCAGTTTACACTCCTTACAGGGACGTATGAACGAGCAGTACTTC
CASSLHSLQGRMNEQYF
>14|TRBJ2-5|once|TRBD2|TRBV7-3
TGTGCCAGCAGCACCTATGGCGGGAGTGAGACCCAGTACTTC
CASSTYGGSETQYF
>15|TRBJ2-7|.|TRBD2|TRBV6-5
TGTGCCACCCACCCTGCGGGACTAGCGGTCTACGAGCAGTACTTC
CATHPAGLAVYEQYF
>15|TRBJ2-3|.|TRBD2|TRBV6-4
TGTGCCAGCAGTAATAGCGGGAGCGGGACAGATACGCAGTATTTT
CASSNSGSGTDTQYF
>16|TRBJ2-3|.|TRBD2|TRBV6-1
TGTGCCAGCAGTGGCTCTAGCGGGAGGCTGGCAGATACGCAGTATTTT
CASSGSSGRLADTQYF
>13|TRBJ2-7|.|.|TRBV29-1
TGCAGCGTTGAATCAGATAAGGGCTACGAGCAGTACTTC
CSVESDKGYEQYF
>18|TRBJ2-6|.|TRBD1|TRBV7-3
TGTGCCAGCAGCTTTACGGGACAGATTGACTCTGGGGCCAACGTCCTGACTTTC
CASSFTGQIDSGANVLTF
>14|TRBJ1-1|.|.|TRBV7-9
TGTGCCAGCAGTCGGACAGTTATGAACACTGAAGCTTTCTTT
CASSRTVMNTEAFF
>15|TRBJ2-5|.|TRBD1|TRBV18
TGTGCCAGCTCACCATCGACAGGGTCGGAAGAGACCCAGTACTTC
CASSPSTGSEETQYF
>15|TRBJ2-7|.|.|TRBV28
TGTGCCAGCGTTGGTTCCGGAGAGGTCTCCTACGAGCAGTACTTC
CASVGSGEVSYEQYF
>15|TRBJ2-3|.|.|TRBV5-1
TGCGCCAGCAGCCAGGCCGGCAGCGGCACAGATACGCAGTATTTT
CASSQAGSGTDTQYF
>13|TRBJ2-3|.|.|TRBV7-9
TGTGCCAGCAGCTTCTACTTAGGAGATACGCAGTATTTT
CASSFYLGDTQYF
>16|TRBJ1-2|.|.|TRBV7-6
TGTGCCAGCAGCTTAGATGTGGCAGGTGGCCACTATGGCTACACCTTC
CASSLDVAGGHYGYTF
>13|TRBJ1-1|few|.|TRBV6-1
TGTGCCAGCAGTGAACAGGAAAACACTGAAGCTTTCTTT
CASSEQENTEAFF
>17|TRBJ1-3|.|TRBD1|TRBV5-6
TGTGCCAGCACACACGCTGGACAGGGAAGCTCTGGAAACACCATATATTTT
CASTHAGQGSSGNTIYF
>11|TRBJ2-1|.|.|TRBV7-2
TGTGCCAGCAGCTTGTACGATGAGCAGTTCTTC
CASSLYDEQFF
>16|TRBJ2-1|.|TRBD2|TRBV4-1
TGCGCCAGCAGCCAAGTCTCACTAGCGGGGGGCTGGGAGCAGTTCTTC
CASSQVSLAGGWEQFF
>15|TRBJ1-5|.|.|TRBV7-2
TGTGCCAGCAGCCCCGAGGTGGTGAGAAATCAGCCCCAGCATTTT
CASSPEVVRNQPQHF
>14|TRBJ2-2|.|.|TRBV7-3
TGTGCCAGCAGCTTTCTGGTGGGCGGCGGGGAGCTGTTTTTT
CASSFLVGGGELFF